The rows below give T cell receptor beta chains drawn from one sample of a study of T cell responses to AZD1222 COVID-19 vaccine. The assay was immunoSEQ multiplex PCR, and TCRdb's table has in-frame clones only and misses some. In the table there are about 140,000 clones, 80% to 90% of which are singletons. Sequencing used peripheral blood, obtained on day 0 of AZD1222 vaccination. These receptors were obtained from an adult in good health. Each CDR3 is given with its conserved first and last residue. A D gene is named only where the DNA matches it firmly. Clone size is stated in some rows and not others, as once, few, many or a class when expanded.

J | size | D | V | DNA | CDR3
TRBJ1-5 | NA | TRBD1 | TRBV28 | TGTGCCAGCAGTAAGACAGGGACGTATCAGCCCCAGCATTTT | CASSKTGTYQPQHF
TRBJ1-5 | NA | NA | TRBV20-1 | TGCAGTGCTAGTCCATTTCCCATGTCGCAGCCCCAGCATTTT | CSASPFPMSQPQHF
TRBJ2-7 | few | TRBD2 | TRBV11-2 | TGTGCCAGCAGCTTCCTGACTAGCGGGAGTTTGGACGAGCAGTACTTC | CASSFLTSGSLDEQYF
TRBJ1-2 | few | NA | TRBV9 | TGTGCCAGCAGCGCTAGCAGGGACGGCTACACCTTC | CASSASRDGYTF
TRBJ2-7 | NA | TRBD2 | TRBV15 | TGTGCCACCAGCGCCCTAGCGGGACTTTACGAGCAGTACTTC | CATSALAGLYEQYF
TRBJ1-5 | NA | NA | TRBV6-2/TRBV6-3 | TGTGCCAGCAGTTACTCTGAAAGTGGGAATCAGCCCCAGCATTTT | CASSYSESGNQPQHF
TRBJ1-4 | once | NA | TRBV7-8 | TGTGCCAGCAGCTCAGGTGCAACTAATGAAAAACTGTTTTTT | CASSSGATNEKLFF
TRBJ2-2 | NA | TRBD1 | TRBV7-7 | TGTGCCAGCAGCCCCCGGACAGGGGCGAACACCGGGGAGCTGTTTTTT | CASSPRTGANTGELFF
TRBJ2-1 | once | NA | TRBV7-9 | TGTGCCAGCAGCTTAAGTGGAGTCGGGGCCTACAATGAGCAGTTCTTC | CASSLSGVGAYNEQFF
TRBJ2-3 | NA | TRBD2 | TRBV19 | TGTGCCAGTAGGCTAGCGGGAGAGGCAGATACGCAGTATTTT | CASRLAGEADTQYF
TRBJ2-3 | NA | NA | TRBV21-1 | TGTGCCAGCAGCAAAGATCAGCGGGAAATCACAGATACGCAGTATTTT | CASSKDQREITDTQYF
TRBJ1-1 | NA | NA | TRBV19 | TGTGCCAGTAGTATAGCGGACAGATGGAACACTGAAGCTTTCTTT | CASSIADRWNTEAFF
TRBJ2-2 | NA | TRBD2 | TRBV4-2 | TGTGCCAGCAGCCGGAGTTTCGCGGGAGGAAACGGGGAGCTGTTTTTT | CASSRSFAGGNGELFF
TRBJ2-5 | NA | NA | TRBV3-1/TRBV3-2 | TGTGCCAGCAGCCAAGTTGGGAGAGTAGAGACCCAGTACTTC | CASSQVGRVETQYF
TRBJ1-4 | NA | NA | TRBV10-3 | TGTGCCATCAGTGCCCAAGTTGACCCTTCCAATGAAAAACTGTTTTTT | CAISAQVDPSNEKLFF
TRBJ1-1 | NA | NA | TRBV2 | TGTGCCAGCAGTGAGGACACTGAAGCTTTCTTT | CASSEDTEAFF
TRBJ2-1 | once | TRBD2 | TRBV7-2 | TGTGCCAGCACCCAGCGGGAAGGCTACAATGAGCAGTTCTTC | CASTQREGYNEQFF
TRBJ1-2 | NA | NA | TRBV4-3 | TGCGCCAGCAGCCAAGTCCCACAGGGTCTTGTGTCGGGCTACACCTTC | CASSQVPQGLVSGYTF
TRBJ1-2 | NA | TRBD1 | TRBV4-3 | TGCGCCAGCAGCCAAGCCCAGGGGGTTTATGGCTACACCTTC | CASSQAQGVYGYTF
TRBJ2-5 | NA | NA | TRBV15 | TGTGCCACCAGCAGGGTAGGGGAAGAACGAGAGACCCAGTACTTC | CATSRVGEERETQYF
TRBJ2-7 | NA | TRBD1 | TRBV7-2 | TGTGCCAGCAGGCACGGACAGGCCGAGCAGTACTTC | CASRHGQAEQYF
TRBJ2-7 | NA | NA | TRBV5-6 | TGTGCCAGCAGCTCGAGGGAAGCGGCCTTATTCTACGAGCAGTACTTC | CASSSREAALFYEQYF
TRBJ2-7 | NA | NA | TRBV12-3/TRBV12-4 | TGTGCCAGCAGTTTACACGTATCCTACGAGCAGTACTTC | CASSLHVSYEQYF
TRBJ1-3 | NA | NA | TRBV6-1 | TGTGCCAGCAGTGAAGGCTGGGTGAACACCATATATTTT | CASSEGWVNTIYF
TRBJ2-1 | NA | TRBD2 | TRBV30 | TGTGCCTTTCAGGCACCACCCGGGACTAGCGGGAACGAGCAGTTCTTC | CAFQAPPGTSGNEQFF
TRBJ1-4 | once | NA | TRBV19 | TGTGCCAGCCAGCGAAGTGGGCCCGGGAGTAATGAAAAACTGTTTTTT | CASQRSGPGSNEKLFF
TRBJ1-6 | NA | NA | TRBV7-6 | TGTGCCAGCAGCTTAGAAGTGGGGGGAAGCTCCTATAATTCACCCCTCCACTTT | CASSLEVGGSSYNSPLHF
TRBJ2-1 | NA | NA | TRBV9 | TGTGCCAGCAGCGTAGACGGGAGTATCTACAATGAGCAGTTCTTC | CASSVDGSIYNEQFF
TRBJ2-1 | NA | TRBD1 | TRBV2 | TGTGCCAGCAGTCCGGGACAGGGCGCGAGGAAAGCAAATGAGCAGTTCTTC | CASSPGQGARKANEQFF
TRBJ2-1 | NA | NA | TRBV30 | TGTGCCCTTTCGGCCTACAATGAGCAGTTCTTC | CALSAYNEQFF
TRBJ1-5 | NA | NA | TRBV4-3 | TGCGCCAGCAGCCAAGATTTTAATAGCAATCAGCCCCAGCATTTT | CASSQDFNSNQPQHF
TRBJ1-4 | NA | NA | TRBV28 | TGTGCCAGCAGGGACCCGGGACGGACTAATGAAAAACTGTTTTTT | CASRDPGRTNEKLFF
TRBJ2-3 | once | NA | TRBV28 | TGTGCCAGCAGTTTGTCGAGGGCAGATACGCAGTATTTT | CASSLSRADTQYF
TRBJ1-6 | NA | TRBD1 | TRBV12-3/TRBV12-4 | TGTGCCAGCAGGCAGGGGGCTCGCCCACCCCTCCACTTT | CASRQGARPPLHF
TRBJ1-1 | NA | NA | TRBV3-1/TRBV3-2 | TGTGCCAGCAGCCAAAGCGGGGCGTCTACTGAAGCTTTCTTT | CASSQSGASTEAFF
TRBJ2-7 | NA | TRBD2 | TRBV6-5 | TGTGCCAGCATAAGGGGACTAGGGCCTTACGAGCAGTACTTC | CASIRGLGPYEQYF
TRBJ2-1 | NA | NA | TRBV6-5 | TGTGCCAGCAGTTACGTCTCTCGGGGGTACAATGAGCAGTTCTTC | CASSYVSRGYNEQFF
TRBJ1-5 | NA | NA | TRBV28 | TGTGCCAGCAGAATGAGGGAGAGAGGACAGCCCCAGCATTTT | CASRMRERGQPQHF
TRBJ2-1 | NA | NA | TRBV13 | TGTGCCAGCAGCTTTAGGTCCGGGTCCAGGGTGGGCAATGAGCAGTTCTTC | CASSFRSGSRVGNEQFF
TRBJ1-5 | NA | NA | TRBV20-1 | TGCAGTGCGCCCGGTCAGCCCCAGCATTTT | CSAPGQPQHF
TRBJ1-5 | NA | NA | TRBV7-2 | TGTGCCAGCAGCTTAGGGTCGGACGCGGGCAATCAGCCCCAGCATTTT | CASSLGSDAGNQPQHF
TRBJ2-1 | NA | TRBD2 | TRBV7-2 | TGTGCCAGCAGCTCCGGACTAGCGGGAGGGCCGATGTTCTTC | CASSSGLAGGPMFF
TRBJ1-2 | NA | TRBD1 | TRBV6-2/TRBV6-3 | TGTGCCAGCAGTAAAAACAGGGGAGGCTATGGCTACACCTTC | CASSKNRGGYGYTF
TRBJ1-2 | once | NA | TRBV5-1 | TGCGCCAGCAGCTTGGACGGACAGCTCGATGGCTACACCTTC | CASSLDGQLDGYTF
TRBJ2-5 | NA | TRBD2 | TRBV30 | TGTGCCGGCTCCGGGACTAGCGGGAGGCAAGAGACCCAGTACTTC | CAGSGTSGRQETQYF
TRBJ2-7 | NA | NA | TRBV5-1 | TGCGCCAGCAGCTTGAGTGGGTTCTCCTCGCAGTACTTC | CASSLSGFSSQYF
TRBJ2-3 | NA | NA | TRBV7-9 | TGTGCCAAACTCCGGGGGCGATTATCAGATACGCAGTATTTT | CAKLRGRLSDTQYF
TRBJ2-2 | NA | TRBD2 | TRBV28 | TGTGCCAGCAGTCCGCCCGGGACTAGCGGGAGGGGGAACGGGGAGCTGTTTTTT | CASSPPGTSGRGNGELFF